The clone carrying this T cell receptor (beta chain) was seen once. These data belong to a study of response to subunit inactivated influenza vaccine. TCRdb re-called the RT-PCR reads with MiXCR, one entry per CDR3 protein. The data show roughly 620,000 distinct CDR3 sequences, about 10% seen once. This CDR3 has 17 residues. Germline V lookup: CDR1 MGHDK, CDR2 SYGVNS. V shed 4 bases and J 4 bases; nucleotides not matched to a gene: 8. These data were also filed under a second study, of T cells expressing NK-cell markers. That report notes: For TCR beta, cDNA was produced by 5'RACE template switching with UMIs.

The V gene is TRBV25-1, the J gene TRBJ1-6; 9 nucleotides line up with TRBD1. The receptor was isolated from a man in his forties or fifties who received an inactivated influenza vaccine. Source: PBMCs from blood, taken on the day of vaccination. DNA for the CDR3: TGTGCCAGCAGTGGCTTATCCGGGACAGGGTATAATTCACCCCTCCACTTT. It encodes CASSGLSGTGYNSPLHF.